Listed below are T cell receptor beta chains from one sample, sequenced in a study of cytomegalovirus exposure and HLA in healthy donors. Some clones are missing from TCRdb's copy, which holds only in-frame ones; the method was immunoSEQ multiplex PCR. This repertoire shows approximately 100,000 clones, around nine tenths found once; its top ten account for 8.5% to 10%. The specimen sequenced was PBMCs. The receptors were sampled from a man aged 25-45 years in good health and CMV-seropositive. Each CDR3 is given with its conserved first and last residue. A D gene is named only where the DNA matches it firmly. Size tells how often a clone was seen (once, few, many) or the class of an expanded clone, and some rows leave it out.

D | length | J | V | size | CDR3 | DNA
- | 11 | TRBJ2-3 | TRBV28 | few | CASSLTDTQYF | TGTGCCAGCAGTCTCACAGATACGCAGTATTTT
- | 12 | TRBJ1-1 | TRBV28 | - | CASSFSGPEAFF | TGTGCCAGCAGTTTTTCAGGGCCTGAAGCTTTCTTT
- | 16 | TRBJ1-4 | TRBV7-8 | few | CASSLAGRGPNEKLFF | TGTGCCAGCAGCCTAGCAGGGCGGGGACCTAATGAAAAACTGTTTTTT
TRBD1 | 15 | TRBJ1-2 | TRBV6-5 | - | CASSPGGSPYYGYTF | TGTGCCAGCAGTCCAGGGGGATCACCCTACTATGGCTACACCTTC
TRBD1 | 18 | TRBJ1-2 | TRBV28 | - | CASSSPTTQGALRFGYTF | TGTGCCAGCAGCTCCCCGACAACGCAGGGGGCTTTACGGTTTGGCTACACCTTC
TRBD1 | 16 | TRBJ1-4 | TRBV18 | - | CASSKERGQGNEKLFF | TGTGCCAGCTCAAAAGAGAGGGGACAGGGGAATGAAAAACTGTTTTTT
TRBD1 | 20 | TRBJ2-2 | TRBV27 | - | CASSHRSRDSDLANTGELFF | TGTGCCAGCAGCCATAGGTCCCGGGACAGCGACCTAGCTAACACCGGGGAGCTGTTTTTT
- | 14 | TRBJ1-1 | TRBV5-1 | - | CASSSGVGWTEAFF | TGCGCCAGCAGCTCGGGGGTGGGTTGGACTGAAGCTTTCTTT
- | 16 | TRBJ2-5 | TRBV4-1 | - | CASSQETKRGLLTQYF | TGCGCCAGCAGCCAAGAGACGAAACGGGGACTCTTGACCCAGTACTTC
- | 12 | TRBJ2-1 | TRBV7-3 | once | CASSLTGGEQFF | TGTGCCAGCAGCTTAACAGGGGGTGAGCAGTTCTTC
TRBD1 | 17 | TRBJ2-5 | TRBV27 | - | CASSFRGQGRGTETQYF | TGTGCCAGCAGTTTTCGGGGACAGGGAAGGGGGACGGAGACCCAGTACTTC
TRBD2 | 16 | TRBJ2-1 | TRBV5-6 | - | CASRRSGGSSYNEQFF | TGTGCCAGCAGGAGATCCGGCGGGAGCTCCTACAATGAGCAGTTCTTC
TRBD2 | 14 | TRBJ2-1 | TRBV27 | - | CASGPLADYNEQLF | TGTGCCAGCGGTCCACTAGCGGATTACAATGAGCAGCTCTTC
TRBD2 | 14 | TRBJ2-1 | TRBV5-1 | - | CASTAGEAYNEQFF | TGCGCCAGCACCGCGGGAGAAGCTTACAATGAGCAGTTCTTC
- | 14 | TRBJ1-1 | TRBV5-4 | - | CASSLGRGATEAFF | TGTGCCAGCAGCTTGGGCAGGGGAGCAACTGAAGCTTTCTTT
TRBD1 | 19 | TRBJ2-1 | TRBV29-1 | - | CSVEASSGTGGAVNNEQFF | TGCAGCGTTGAAGCCTCTTCCGGGACAGGGGGCGCGGTGAACAATGAGCAGTTCTTC
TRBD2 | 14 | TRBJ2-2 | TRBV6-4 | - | CASQAGVGTGELFF | TGTGCCAGTCAAGCGGGGGTTGGCACCGGGGAGCTGTTTTTT
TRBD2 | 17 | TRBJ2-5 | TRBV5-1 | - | CASSLVLAGGLQETQYF | TGCGCCAGCAGCTTGGTTCTAGCGGGAGGGCTACAAGAGACCCAGTACTTC
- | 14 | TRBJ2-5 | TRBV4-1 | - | CASSQAWESETQYF | TGCGCCAGCAGCCAAGCGTGGGAGTCAGAGACCCAGTACTTC
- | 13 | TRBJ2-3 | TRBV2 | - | CASSERLYDTQYF | TGTGCCAGCAGTGAGAGACTTTACGATACGCAGTATTTT
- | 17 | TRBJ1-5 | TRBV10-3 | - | CAISEVGEWGPGQPQHF | TGTGCCATCAGCGAAGTAGGGGAGTGGGGGCCGGGTCAGCCCCAGCATTTT